These T cell receptor beta chains were read from a single sample in a study of read filtering for tumor transcriptome and immune sequencing. One entry per CDR3 protein, called by TCRdb with MiXCR from the reads. The table includes about 50,000 distinct CDR3 sequences, around 19% detected once. Sequencing input: a population of CD138-negative cells sorted from bone marrow. These receptors were taken from a donor at least 40 years old with multiple myeloma. Both conserved end residues are part of each CDR3. The D gene is left open where the match is weak. A clone size is listed for some rows: how often the clone was seen (once, few, many), or a class if it is expanded.

d_call	j_call	v_call	clone_size	cdr3_aa	cdr3_nt
.	TRBJ2-4	TRBV12-5	once	CASGTRSTIEWIEIQYF	TGTGCTAGTGGTACCCGATCGACTATCGAATGGATAGAAATTCAGTACTTC
TRBD2	TRBJ2-1	TRBV5-1	many	CASIQGGGLATYNEQFF	TGCGCCAGTATCCAGGGCGGGGGACTAGCTACGTACAATGAGCAGTTCTTC
.	TRBJ2-1	TRBV20-1	medium-sized	CSASPPSKGPYTEQFF	TGCAGTGCTTCCCCCCCTAGTAAAGGGCCCTACACTGAGCAGTTCTTC
.	TRBJ1-1	TRBV12-3/TRBV12-4	many	CASSTGVYTEAFF	TGTGCCAGCAGTACCGGGGTTTACACTGAAGCTTTCTTT
.	TRBJ1-2	TRBV6-2/TRBV6-3	.	CASSFAQGANYGYTF	TGTGCCAGCAGTTTCGCACAGGGAGCAAATTATGGCTACACCTTC
TRBD2	TRBJ2-2	TRBV12-3/TRBV12-4	many	CASSLAASGNTGELFF	TGTGCCAGCAGTTTAGCGGCTAGCGGGAACACCGGGGAGCTGTTTTTT
.	TRBJ2-1	TRBV24-1	many	CATSDDTTRVSPDTSGYEQFF	TGTGCCACCAGTGATGACACCACCAGGGTCTCGCCCGACACCAGTGGGTATGAGCAGTTCTTC
TRBD1	TRBJ1-5	TRBV6-6	few	CASSPAGTGGNQPQHF	TGTGCCAGCAGTCCAGCCGGGACAGGGGGCAATCAGCCCCAGCATTTT
.	TRBJ2-1	TRBV7-2	many	CASSLAGTSYNEQFF	TGTGCCAGCAGCTTAGCGGGGACCTCCTACAATGAGCAGTTCTTC
.	TRBJ1-5	TRBV7-9	many	CASSLSGDNQPQHF	TGTGCCAGCAGCTTATCTGGGGATAATCAGCCCCAGCATTTT
TRBD2	TRBJ2-1	TRBV3-1	many	CASSQAAGGQVNEQFF	TGTGCCAGCAGCCAAGCGGCGGGAGGGCAAGTTAATGAGCAGTTCTTC
.	TRBJ2-4	TRBV6-2/TRBV6-3	.	CASRKSSDPKNIQYF	TGTGCCAGCCGTAAGAGCTCCGATCCCAAAAACATTCAGTACTTC
.	TRBJ2-3	TRBV7-2	many	CASSPIVGRGTDTQYF	TGTGCCAGCAGCCCAATTGTGGGTCGCGGCACAGATACGCAGTATTTT
.	TRBJ2-3	TRBV29-1	many	CSVTRDITDTQYF	TGCAGCGTAACCAGGGACATCACAGATACGCAGTATTTT
.	TRBJ2-1	TRBV6-6	many	CASERANEQFF	TGTGCCAGCGAGAGAGCCAATGAGCAGTTCTTC
TRBD2	TRBJ2-5	TRBV2	many	CASSEASGRGGETQYF	TGTGCCAGCAGTGAAGCTAGCGGGAGAGGGGGAGAGACCCAGTACTTC
TRBD2	TRBJ2-1	TRBV3-1	.	CASSQVPTRTSGNYNEQFF	TGTGCCAGCAGCCAAGTTCCGACCCGGACTAGCGGGAACTACAATGAGCAGTTCTTC
.	TRBJ2-5	TRBV18	many	CASSPILRETQYF	TGTGCCAGCTCACCGATCCTACGAGAGACCCAGTACTTC